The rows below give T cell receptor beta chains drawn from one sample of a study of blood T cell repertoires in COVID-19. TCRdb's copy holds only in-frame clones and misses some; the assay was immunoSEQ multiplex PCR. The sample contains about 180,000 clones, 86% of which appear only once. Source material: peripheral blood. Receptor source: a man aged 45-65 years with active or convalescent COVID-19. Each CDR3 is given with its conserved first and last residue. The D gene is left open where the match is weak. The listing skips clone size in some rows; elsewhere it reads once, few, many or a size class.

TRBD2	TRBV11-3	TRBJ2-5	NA	CASSFTSGRSETQYF	TGTGCCAGCAGCTTCACTAGCGGGAGGTCAGAGACCCAGTACTTC
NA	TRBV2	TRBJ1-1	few	CASRNGGDTEAFF	TGTGCCAGCAGAAACGGGGGAGACACTGAAGCTTTCTTT
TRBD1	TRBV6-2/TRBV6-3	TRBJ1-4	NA	CASSPGTGLKLFF	TGTGCCAGCAGTCCCGGGACAGGGCTCAAGCTGTTTTTT
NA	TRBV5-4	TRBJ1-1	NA	CASSLELGNTEAFF	TGTGCCAGCAGCTTGGAGTTGGGCAATACTGAAGCTTTCTTT
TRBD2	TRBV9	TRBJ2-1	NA	CASSGKGLAGGREQFF	TGTGCCAGCAGCGGAAAGGGACTAGCGGGAGGAAGAGAGCAGTTCTTC
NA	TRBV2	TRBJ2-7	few	CASSFPFEYEQYF	TGTGCCAGCAGTTTCCCTTTTGAGTACGAGCAGTACTTC
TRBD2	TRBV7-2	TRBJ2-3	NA	CASSFRLAGPTRGTQYF	TGTGCCAGCAGCTTCCGACTAGCAGGGCCCACACGAGGTACGCAGTATTTT
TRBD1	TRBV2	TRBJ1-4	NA	CASTEDRGNEKLFF	TGTGCCAGCACCGAGGACAGGGGGAATGAAAAACTGTTTTTT
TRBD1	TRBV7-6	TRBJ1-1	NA	CASSLGPGQGNTEAFF	TGTGCCAGCAGCTTAGGACCGGGACAGGGGAACACTGAAGCTTTCTTT
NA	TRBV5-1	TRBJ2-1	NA	CASSREVGEQFF	TGCGCCAGCAGCAGGGAGGTGGGTGAGCAGTTCTTC
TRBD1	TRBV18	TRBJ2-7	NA	CASSPDVRGNEQYF	TGTGCCAGCTCACCGGACGTCAGGGGGAACGAGCAGTACTTC
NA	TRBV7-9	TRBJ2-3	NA	CASSLAERRANTQYF	TGTGCCAGCAGCTTAGCTGAGCGGAGGGCAAATACGCAGTATTTT
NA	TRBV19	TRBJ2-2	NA	CASSMVRARGNTGELFF	TGTGCCAGTAGTATGGTCAGGGCCCGCGGGAACACCGGGGAGCTGTTTTTT
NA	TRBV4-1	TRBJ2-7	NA	CASSRQFPDGRGQSSYEQYF	TGCGCCAGCAGCCGACAATTCCCTGACGGCCGAGGACAGAGCTCCTACGAGCAGTACTTC
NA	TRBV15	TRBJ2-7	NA	CATSRDRGEYEQYF	TGTGCCACCAGCAGAGACAGGGGAGAGTACGAGCAGTACTTC
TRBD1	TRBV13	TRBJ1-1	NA	CASSPGGLGGAFF	TGTGCCAGCAGCCCAGGGGGACTAGGTGGAGCTTTCTTT
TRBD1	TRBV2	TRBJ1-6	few	CASSAGTGGVYNSPLHF	TGTGCCAGCAGCGCCGGGACAGGGGGCGTTTATAATTCACCCCTCCACTTT
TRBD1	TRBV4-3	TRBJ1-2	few	CASIDRGRVYGYTF	TGCGCCAGCATCGACAGGGGGCGCGTTTATGGCTACACCTTC
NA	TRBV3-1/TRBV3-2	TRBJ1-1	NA	CASSPRGRGNTEAFF	TGTGCCAGCAGCCCTCGTGGGCGGGGCAACACTGAAGCTTTCTTT
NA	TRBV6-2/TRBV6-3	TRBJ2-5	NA	CASSPGRGPRGTQYF	TGTGCCAGCAGCCCCGGGCGGGGGCCCAGGGGGACCCAGTACTTC
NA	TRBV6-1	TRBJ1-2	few	CASSEPQLSRSPSMRYTF	TGTGCCAGCAGTGAACCCCAGCTCTCTCGGAGCCCAAGTATGCGCTACACCTTC
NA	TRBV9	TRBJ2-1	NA	CASSPPPPYNEQFF	TGTGCCAGCAGCCCCCCCCCTCCCTACAATGAGCAGTTCTTC